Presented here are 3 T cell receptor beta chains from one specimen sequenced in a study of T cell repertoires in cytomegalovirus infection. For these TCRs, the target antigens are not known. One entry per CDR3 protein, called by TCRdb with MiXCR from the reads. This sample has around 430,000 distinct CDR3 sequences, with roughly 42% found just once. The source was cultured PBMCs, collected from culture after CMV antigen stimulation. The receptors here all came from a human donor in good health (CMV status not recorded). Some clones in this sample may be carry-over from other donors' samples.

CDR3 sequence: CASSFPRGGLRAEQFF. For the CDR3, the DNA is TGTGCCAGCAGCTTCCCCAGGGGGGGTCTTCGCGCTGAGCAGTTCTTC. This rearrangement joins TRBV7-2 to TRBJ2-1; D tentatively fits TRBD1 or TRBD2 (7 bases each). Germline values: CDR1 SGHTA, CDR2 FQGNSA. Trimming stripped 3 bases from V and 9 bases from J, with 21 bases between. This CDR3 is built from 16 residues.

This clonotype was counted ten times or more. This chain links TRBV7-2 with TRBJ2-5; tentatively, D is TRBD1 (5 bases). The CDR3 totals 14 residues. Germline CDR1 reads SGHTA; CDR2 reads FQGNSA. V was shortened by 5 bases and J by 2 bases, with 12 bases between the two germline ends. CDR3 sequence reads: CASSPLGQQETQYF. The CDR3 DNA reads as TGTGCCAGCAGCCCCTTGGGGCAGCAAGAGACCCAGTACTTC.

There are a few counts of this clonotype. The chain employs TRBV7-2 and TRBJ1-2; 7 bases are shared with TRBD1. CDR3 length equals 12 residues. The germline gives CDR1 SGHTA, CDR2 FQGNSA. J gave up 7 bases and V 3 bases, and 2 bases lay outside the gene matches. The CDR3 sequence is CASSFGTVGYTF. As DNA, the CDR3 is TGTGCCAGCAGCTTCGGGACAGTTGGCTACACCTTC. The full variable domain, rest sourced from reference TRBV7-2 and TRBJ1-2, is GAGVSQSPSNKVTEKGKDVELRCDPISGHTALYWYRQSLGQGLEFLIYFQGNSAPDKSGLPSDRFSAERTGGSVSTLTIQRTQQEDSAVYLCASSFGTVGYTFGSGTRLTVV.